Listed below are T cell receptor beta chains from one sample, sequenced in a study of blood T cell repertoires in COVID-19. TCRdb's copy holds only in-frame clones and misses some; the assay was immunoSEQ multiplex PCR. Of about 170,000 clones in the sample, roughly 84% were seen once. The source material was peripheral blood. The receptors were sampled from a woman of 80 years or more with active or convalescent COVID-19. Both conserved end residues are part of each CDR3. The D gene is left open where the match is weak. Clone size is given for some rows only: seen once, a few or many times, or a class if the clone is expanded.

d_gene,j_gene,v_gene,abundance,CDR3nt,CDR3aa
NA,TRBJ2-3,TRBV2,NA,TGTGCCAGCAGTCGACAGCCCCGGAGCACAGATACGCAGTATTTT,CASSRQPRSTDTQYF
TRBD1,TRBJ1-2,TRBV5-1,NA,TGCGCCAGCAGCTCAGGGGGTAACTATGGCTACACCTTC,CASSSGGNYGYTF
TRBD1,TRBJ1-5,TRBV5-8,few,TGTGCCAGCAGCTTGGGGACAGGGGTGGAGAATCAGCCCCAGCATTTT,CASSLGTGVENQPQHF
NA,TRBJ1-1,TRBV27,few,TGTGCCAGCAGTCGTACGCAGGGAAACACTGAAGCTTTCTTT,CASSRTQGNTEAFF
TRBD1,TRBJ2-3,TRBV5-1,NA,TGCGCCAGCAGCCCAACCGGGACAGGGCGGGCAGATACGCAGTATTTT,CASSPTGTGRADTQYF
NA,TRBJ1-1,TRBV5-1,NA,TGCGCCAGCAGCTTGCCTGCAGGGGACACTGAAGCTTTCTTT,CASSLPAGDTEAFF
NA,TRBJ1-4,TRBV3-1/TRBV3-2,NA,TGTGCCAGCAGCCAATTCGAAGTTTTTGGCCAGGGTGGTGAAAAACTGTTTTTT,CASSQFEVFGQGGEKLFF
NA,TRBJ2-1,TRBV19,NA,TGTGCCAGTAGTATTGGGGCTTACAATGAGCAGTTCTTC,CASSIGAYNEQFF
NA,TRBJ2-3,TRBV5-1,NA,TGCGCCAGCACAGCGGAGTATACGCAGTATTTT,CASTAEYTQYF
NA,TRBJ1-5,TRBV4-1,NA,TGCGCCAGCAGCCAAGACTTCGTAGCGGCTCAAGATCAGCCCCAGCATTTT,CASSQDFVAAQDQPQHF
NA,TRBJ1-1,TRBV7-2,NA,TGTGCCAGCAGCCCTCGACCGGGATTCTATGAAGCTTTCTTT,CASSPRPGFYEAFF
TRBD2,TRBJ2-7,TRBV6-5,few,TGTGCCAGCCGCCAGGGACTAGCTAACTACGAGCAGTACTTC,CASRQGLANYEQYF
TRBD1,TRBJ2-1,TRBV9,NA,TGTGCCAGCAGCGTAGCGTCCTGGACAGGGGGCTACAATGAGCAGTTCTTC,CASSVASWTGGYNEQFF
TRBD1,TRBJ1-2,TRBV18,NA,TGTGCCAGCTCACCCATACAGGGGGCCGGATTTAACTATGGCTACACCTTC,CASSPIQGAGFNYGYTF
TRBD1,TRBJ1-2,TRBV11-2,once,TGTGCCAGCAGCAAGGACAGGGGATATTCTTTTGGCTACACCTTC,CASSKDRGYSFGYTF
NA,TRBJ1-3,TRBV6-5,few,TGTGCCAGCAGTTATCGGGGAGAGATGGGAAACACCATATATTTT,CASSYRGEMGNTIYF
NA,TRBJ1-2,TRBV5-1,NA,TGCGCCAGCAGCCAGCTTCAGGGGCCGCGAGCCTACACCTTC,CASSQLQGPRAYTF
NA,TRBJ1-5,TRBV7-8,NA,TGTGCCAGCAGCCCGACCTACGGACTTAGCAATCAGCCCCAGCATTTT,CASSPTYGLSNQPQHF
TRBD1,TRBJ1-2,TRBV29-1,NA,TGCAGCGTCGACAGGGAGCCTGGCTACACCTTC,CSVDREPGYTF
TRBD2,TRBJ2-7,TRBV3-1/TRBV3-2,NA,TGTGCCAGCAGCCTACTAGCGGGAGAGGGCGAGCAGTACTTC,CASSLLAGEGEQYF
TRBD2,TRBJ2-2,TRBV5-4,NA,TGTGCCAGCAGCGGGGGACTAGCGGGAGTGAACACCGGGGAGCTGTTTTTT,CASSGGLAGVNTGELFF
TRBD2,TRBJ2-2,TRBV2,NA,TGTGCCAGGCGGGGAGGGCGCGGGGAGCTGTTTTTT,CARRGGRGELFF
TRBD2,TRBJ2-2,TRBV27,NA,TGTGCCAGCACGGTATCCGGGACTAGTTCCGTTGTTACCGGGGAGCTGTTTTTT,CASTVSGTSSVVTGELFF
NA,TRBJ2-1,TRBV5-1,NA,TGCGCCAGCAGCCTCCCAGGGTCCTACAATGAGCAGTTCTTC,CASSLPGSYNEQFF
NA,TRBJ2-3,TRBV10-3,NA,TGTGCCATCAGTGAGTCGACTGGCACAGATACGCAGTATTTT,CAISESTGTDTQYF
NA,TRBJ2-2,TRBV2,NA,TGTGCCAGCTTTTCTCCAGGGGACACCGGGGAGCTGTTTTTT,CASFSPGDTGELFF
NA,TRBJ1-4,TRBV6-5,NA,TGTGCCAGCAGCAGGGGATCTAATGAAAAACTGTTTTTT,CASSRGSNEKLFF
TRBD2,TRBJ2-3,TRBV2,few,TGTGCCAGCAGAGATAGCGGGAGGGCCAGTATAAATACGCAGTATTTT,CASRDSGRASINTQYF
NA,TRBJ1-6,TRBV28,NA,TGTGCCAGCAGTTCACCTATAGGGGGTTCAATGGGTTCACCCCTCCACTTT,CASSSPIGGSMGSPLHF
NA,TRBJ1-3,TRBV6-1,NA,TGTGCCAGCAGTGATTCGCGGACTTTCTCTGGAAACACCATATATTTT,CASSDSRTFSGNTIYF
TRBD1,TRBJ1-5,TRBV18,NA,TGTGCCAGCTCAACTACAGGGGCCGGGAGCAATCAGCCCCAGCATTTT,CASSTTGAGSNQPQHF
NA,TRBJ1-1,TRBV2,NA,TGTGCCAGCAGTGAAAACAAGAACACTGAAGCTTTCTTT,CASSENKNTEAFF